This entry describes one TCR beta chain. This clone showed up just once. Its antigen specificity is not known. No much larger clonotype is one base removed from it; base qualities were not supplied. The immunoSEQ Assay, a bias-controlled multiplex PCR, was used to amplify TCRbeta CDR3 regions from genomic DNA. Concerning the study's data processing: The number of nucleated cells in each sample was estimated from the amplification of reference gene primers within the assay. To quantify the absolute abundance of each unique TCRbeta CDR3 rearrangement, sequence reads were collapsed and filtered. For each sample, productive Simpson clonality was calculated as the square root of Simpson's diversity index over productive rearrangements. In TCRdb, the immuneACCESS table is reduced to in-frame sequences with V and J assigned. These tables do not hold every clone; where another copy was compared, an unresolved V gene accounts for under half, and the others remain unexplained. That table gives V, J and clone size, and the DNA gave D and trimming. For this sample there are approximately 59,000 clones; around 89% appear just once. The ten most abundant clones make up over 15% of the sample.

This sample was included in a study of blood T cell repertoires in COVID-19 (dated by TCRdb to 2020 to 2021). The study in broad terms: Samples covering the acute and convalescent phases of COVID-19 were provided by collaborators in the United States, Italy and Spain. The repertoires were released in a freely available public database meant as a resource for research on the immune response to SARS-CoV-2. Sample metadata almost always included a de-identified subject ID, COVID-19 status, age in years and sex. The material from the prospective study consisted of cDNA or gDNA derived from T cells, B-cell-depleted T cells, or PBMCs. Where available, HLA class I and class II types were taken from metadata supplied by the sample provider and were not determined by assay-based typing. Subjects who had been exposed to COVID-19, were actively infected with it, or had recovered from it provided the deeply sampled blood TCRbeta repertoires that made up the dataset. The samples were drawn from two sources: the first 160 participants of the ongoing ImmuneRACE study, and 950 to 1,500 subjects contributed by 6 global collaborators. General conclusions and limits of the study: How much clinical and demographic metadata was included differed by source and by participant, and the metadata was provided uncurated.

The collaborating institutions used their own protocols to collect whole blood in K2EDTA tubes. For TCRbeta analysis, collaborator samples were shipped as frozen whole blood, as isolated PBMCs, or as DNA extracted from either sample type. Inclusive of the bounding cysteine and phenylalanine, the CDR3 is 20 residues long. The only DNA kept is the CDR3, 60 bases in frame from the first base. According to the germline V gene (reference sequence), CDR1 reads MNHEY and CDR2 reads SMNVEV. After removal of 5 bases from V and 7 bases from J, the junction retains 19 bases not matched to a gene. The sequenced sample was peripheral blood. The chain is encoded by TRBV27 joined to TRBJ2-1; 14 central nucleotides agree with TRBD2. This clonotype originated in a human donor in a cohort sampled during active COVID-19. The DNA sequence is as follows: TGTGCCAGCAGTAGGAACCGGGGACTAGCGGGGGCCTTATGGGCTAATGAGCAGTTCTTC. Its product reads: CASSRNRGLAGALWANEQFF.